This T cell receptor beta chain is from a study of cytomegalovirus exposure and HLA in healthy donors. Use of 60 Vbeta and 13 Jbeta primers characterized the PCR. Repertoires were generated with immunoSEQ multiplex PCR, while TCRdb's copy carries only in-frame clones and drops some. The table records about 190,000 clones, 70% to 75% of them present only once. Study observations and caveats: Rare TCR sequences dominated, though some public TCRs recurred in many donors.

V dropped 1 base and J dropped 6 bases, with 10 bases sitting between them. Germline loops: CDR1 SGHAT, CDR2 FQNNGV. The CDR3 extends over 13 amino acids. This clone was picked up a small number of times. The antigen is not known. The receptor comes from a woman aged 25 to 45 in good health and CMV-seropositive. Sequencing was done on a sample of PBMCs. This chain uses TRBV11-2 with TRBJ2-7; tentative D call: TRBD1 (5 bases). Written as DNA, the CDR3 is TGTGCCAGCAGCTTAGCTATAGGGGCCGAGCAGTACTTC. The encoded protein is CASSLAIGAEQYF.